This record concerns one T cell receptor (beta chain) sequence. Germline V gives CDR1 SQVTM, CDR2 ANQGSEA. The CDR3 length is 18 residues. V lost 3 bases to trimming and J lost 2 bases, with 20 bases between them. The multiple sclerosis controls were treatment-naive patients affected by stable or active relapsing-remitting disease. Negative isolation was used for CD8+ and CD4+ T cells, and FACS enrichment was applied to TEMRA cells. RNA was extracted with the RNeasy kit, and a quantity of about 0.5 to 1 ug was reverse transcribed using random hexamers. TCRdb itself ran the immunoSEQ multiplex PCR reads through MiXCR, one entry per CDR3 protein. In the table there are 200,000 to 250,000 distinct CDR3 sequences, 95% of which are singletons. This record comes from a study of CD8 T cells in Susac syndrome.

The rearrangement links TRBV29-1 to TRBJ2-6; D might be TRBD1 (7 bases). This clonotype was obtained from a human donor with multiple sclerosis. Sample: CD4+ T cells from PBMCs. CDR3: CSVEQGQKTGAGANVLTF. CDR3 coding DNA: TGCAGCGTTGAGCAGGGACAGAAAACGGGGGCTGGGGCCAACGTCCTGACTTTC.